The 5 T cell receptor beta chains reported below all come from one sample, sequenced in a study of OX40 agonist ivuxolimab in advanced cancers. Only in-frame clones appear in the TCRdb table, and some are missing; sequencing was by immunoSEQ multiplex PCR. The sample lists tens of thousands of clones, over 60% seen once, with roughly 15% in the top ten. The material sequenced was CD4+ or CD8+ T cells sorted from blood, taken in a trial of the OX40 agonist ivuxolimab. Receptor source: an adult with an advanced solid tumor such as melanoma, head and neck, liver or kidney cancer.

This clone was found once. The chain combines TRBV5-1 with TRBJ1-1, with 7 bases lining up with TRBD1. J gave up 7 bases and V 3 bases, and 9 bases lay outside the gene matches. In germline, CDR1 is SGHRS, CDR2 YFSETQ. This CDR3 region has 14 residues. The CDR3 DNA is TGCGCCAGCAGCTCCATAGGAGGGGGCGTTGAAGCTTTCTTT. Its translation is CASSSIGGGVEAFF.

The chain joins TRBV4-1 to TRBJ2-7; 10 bases align to TRBD1. Germline V lookup: CDR1 MGHRA, CDR2 YSYEKL. CDR3 length equals 17 residues. Germline trimming cut 1 base from V and 7 bases from J; bases unmatched to any gene: 13. Here the CDR3 reads CASSQGAGQGFSEEQYF. The CDR3 DNA sequence: TGCGCCAGCAGCCAAGGAGCGGGACAGGGGTTTTCAGAAGAGCAGTACTTC.

This clone was counted once. The gene calls are TRBV7-6 and TRBJ2-6, with D perhaps TRBD1 or TRBD2 (5 bases each). CDR3 length: 17 amino acids. Per the germline V gene, CDR1 is SGHVS and CDR2 is FNYEAQ. V was trimmed by 5 bases and J by 0 bases, leaving 14 bases between them. DNA of the CDR3: TGTGCCAGCAGCCTGGGACGGTCTAGCTCTGGGGCCAACGTCCTGACTTTC. Its translation is CASSLGRSSSGANVLTF.

This chain joins TRBV25-1 and TRBJ2-7; 8 positions match TRBD2. CDR1 MGHDK and CDR2 SYGVNS come from the germline V gene. The CDR3 consists of 17 residues. V shed 4 bases and J 3 bases; nucleotides not matched to a gene: 14. The CDR3 sequence is CASSVLAGGGPSYEQYF. CDR3 bases: TGTGCCAGCAGTGTGCTAGCGGGCGGAGGGCCTAGCTACGAGCAGTACTTC.

The J gene is TRBJ1-1, the V gene TRBV19, with D unclear. The V gene's germline CDR1 is LNHDA and CDR2 SQIVND (reference sequence). Trimming left V 3 bases short and J 0 bases short, with 8 bases between. The CDR3 has 14 residues. The CDR3 DNA is TGTGCCAGTAGTATGGAGATGATGAACACTGAAGCTTTCTTT. It encodes CASSMEMMNTEAFF.